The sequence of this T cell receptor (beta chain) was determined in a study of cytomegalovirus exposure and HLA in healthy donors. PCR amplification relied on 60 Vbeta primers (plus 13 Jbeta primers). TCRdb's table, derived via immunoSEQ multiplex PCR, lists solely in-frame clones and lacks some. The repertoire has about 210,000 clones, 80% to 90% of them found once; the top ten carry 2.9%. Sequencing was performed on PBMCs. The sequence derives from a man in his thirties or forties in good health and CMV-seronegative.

CDR3 in DNA: TGTGCCAGCAGCTTTAAGGGGGGGGGCATCACAGATACGCAGTATTTT. Protein product: CASSFKGGGITDTQYF. The chain recombines TRBV7-2 with TRBJ2-3; D possibly corresponds to TRBD2 (7 bases). The CDR3 covers 16 residues. Germline-derived CDR1 and CDR2 are SGHTA and FQGNSA. Trimming pared 3 bases from V and 2 bases from J, leaving 15 bases between.